This TCR beta chain comes out of a study of cytomegalovirus exposure and HLA in healthy donors. A note on this clone: Antigen specificity is unknown.

General study points: Some V segments (TRBV6-2 and TRBV6-3 among them) were excluded as indistinguishable. Through in vitro validation, a few CMV-associated chains were shown to be specific for CMV antigens.

Trimming left V 0 bases short and J 0 bases short, with 17 bases between. Germline V gene sequence: CDR1 LGHNA, CDR2 YSLEER. The CDR3 length is 19 residues. The PCR employed 60 Vbeta primers together with 13 Jbeta primers. Sequencing used immunoSEQ multiplex PCR; TCRdb keeps in-frame clones, though not all of them. The sample lists approximately 240,000 clones, 70% to 85% seen once, with 0.58% in the top ten. This rearrangement joins TRBV4-3 to TRBJ2-2, with D tentatively TRBD1 (6 bases). This TCR came from a woman in her thirties or forties in good health and CMV-seronegative. Sequenced material: PBMCs. CDR3 sequence: CASSQDWVPGHSNTGELFF. Written as DNA, the CDR3 is TGCGCCAGCAGCCAAGATTGGGTCCCGGGACATTCGAACACCGGGGAGCTGTTTTTT.